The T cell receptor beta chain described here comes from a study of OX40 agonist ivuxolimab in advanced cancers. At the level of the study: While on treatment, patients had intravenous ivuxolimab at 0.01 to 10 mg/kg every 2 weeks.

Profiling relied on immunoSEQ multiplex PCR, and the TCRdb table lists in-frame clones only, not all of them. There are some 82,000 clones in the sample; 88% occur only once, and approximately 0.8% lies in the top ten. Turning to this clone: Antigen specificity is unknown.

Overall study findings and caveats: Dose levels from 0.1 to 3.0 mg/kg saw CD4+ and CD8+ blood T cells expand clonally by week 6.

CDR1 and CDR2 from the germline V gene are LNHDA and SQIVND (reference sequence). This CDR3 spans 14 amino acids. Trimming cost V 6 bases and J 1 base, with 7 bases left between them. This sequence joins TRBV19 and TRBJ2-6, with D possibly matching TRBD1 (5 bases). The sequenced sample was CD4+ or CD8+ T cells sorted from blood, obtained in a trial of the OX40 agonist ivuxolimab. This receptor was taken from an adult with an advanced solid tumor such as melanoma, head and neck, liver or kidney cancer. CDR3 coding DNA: TGTGCCAGTAGGGACATGTCTGGGGCCAACGTCCTGACTTTC. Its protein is CASRDMSGANVLTF.